This T cell receptor beta chain was obtained from a study of response to subunit inactivated influenza vaccine. Trimming removed 0 bases from V and 5 bases from J; junction bases left unmatched: 6. Germline loops: CDR1 SGHTS, CDR2 YDEGEE. The CDR3 runs to 15 residues. From the RT-PCR reads, TCRdb called clonotypes with MiXCR, one entry per CDR3 protein. The sample includes about 570,000 distinct CDR3 sequences, approximately 10% of them seen just once. This same sample was also taken into another study, of T cells expressing NK-cell markers. This second report adds: Researchers built TCR beta cDNA using 5'RACE template switching with UMIs. Several of the donors carried dominant NKG2C+ clonotypes that took up roughly 1.0-8% of their CD8+ T cells.

The clonotype originates from a man aged 50-60 years who received an inactivated influenza vaccine. Material: PBMCs from blood, obtained on the day of vaccination. The chain is built from TRBV5-8 and TRBJ2-7; 9 bases fit TRBD1. In DNA form, the CDR3 reads TGTGCCAGCAGCTTGGAAGGGACAGGGAGCCACGAGCAGTACTTC. The encoded protein is CASSLEGTGSHEQYF.